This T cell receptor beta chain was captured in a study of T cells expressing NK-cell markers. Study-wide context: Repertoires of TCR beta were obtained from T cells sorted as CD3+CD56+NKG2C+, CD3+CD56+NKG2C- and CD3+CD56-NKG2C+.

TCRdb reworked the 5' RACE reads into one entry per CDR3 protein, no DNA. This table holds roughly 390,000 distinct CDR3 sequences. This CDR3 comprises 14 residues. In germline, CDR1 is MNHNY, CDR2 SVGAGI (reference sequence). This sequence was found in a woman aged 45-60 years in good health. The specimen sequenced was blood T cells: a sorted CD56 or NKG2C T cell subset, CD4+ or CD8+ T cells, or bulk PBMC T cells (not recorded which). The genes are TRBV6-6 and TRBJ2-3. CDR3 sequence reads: CASSYSFGTDTQYF.